The 8 T cell receptor beta chains given below trace back to one sample, sequenced in a study of blood T cell repertoires in COVID-19. Some clones are missing from TCRdb's copy, which holds only in-frame ones; the method was immunoSEQ multiplex PCR. This table holds about 230,000 clones, around 92% found once. The source material was PBMCs or T cells enriched from blood (not recorded which). Receptors were obtained from a woman aged 25 to 45 with acute COVID-19.

This chain links TRBV7-2 with TRBJ2-2; unclear D gene. V was shortened by 7 bases and J by 5 bases, with 11 bases between the two germline ends. CDR1 and CDR2 from the germline V gene are SGHTA and FQGNSA. The CDR3 length is 13 residues. CDR3 loop: CASKYAVTGELFF. The CDR3 bases are TGTGCCAGCAAATACGCAGTGACCGGGGAGCTGTTTTTT.

V gene TRBV28 combines with J gene TRBJ1-1, with TRBD1 matching over 8 bases. The length of the CDR3 is 14 residues. Germline V gene sequence: CDR1 MDHEN, CDR2 SYDVKM. V lost 4 bases, J lost 10 bases, and 11 bases stayed unmatched. CDR3 bases: TGTGCCAGCAGTTCCAGGGGGCGAGTTTTCACAGCTTTCTTT. It yields the protein CASSSRGRVFTAFF.

This chain uses TRBV5-1 with TRBJ1-5; 7 nucleotides line up with TRBD1. The CDR3 extends over 15 amino acids. Germline CDR1 SGHRS, CDR2 YFSETQ. The trim removed 4 bases at V and 8 bases at J, leaving 12 bases unmatched. CDR3 protein: CASSPTGMESEPQHF. CDR3 in DNA: TGCGCCAGCAGCCCGACAGGGATGGAATCAGAGCCCCAGCATTTT.

The chain has TRBV20-1 and TRBJ1-2; a weak D match, TRBD1 (6 bases). The CDR3 consists of 9 residues. Germline CDR1 is DFQATT and CDR2 is SNEGSKA (reference sequence). V was pared by 3 bases and J by 12 bases, with 8 bases between. The CDR3 nucleotides are TGCAGTGCTAGCGGGACAAACACCTTC. Encoded protein: CSASGTNTF.

The rearrangement joins TRBV27 to TRBJ2-5; D is ambiguous. CDR3 length equals 16 residues. Trimming shortened V by 0 bases and J by 5 bases, and 16 bases separated the two germline ends. Germline CDR1 MNHEY, CDR2 SMNVEV (reference sequence). The CDR3 nucleotides are TGTGCCAGCAGTTTATCGATCCTTGGGCCCACGGAGACCCAGTACTTC. This gives the protein CASSLSILGPTETQYF.

The chain combines TRBV7-9 with TRBJ1-2; 10 nucleotides agree with TRBD1. Germline V lookup: CDR1 SEHNR, CDR2 FQNEAQ (reference sequence). This CDR3 spans 17 amino acids. The junction had 12 bases not matched to a gene; V was cut back by 5 bases and J by 3 bases. For the CDR3, the DNA is TGTGCCAGCAGCCCCTTCGGGACAGGGGAAAAGGACTATGGCTACACCTTC. Amino acids: CASSPFGTGEKDYGYTF.

V gene TRBV5-1 combines with J gene TRBJ2-5; D is unresolved. CDR1 and CDR2 from the germline V gene are SGHRS and YFSETQ. The V end was cut by 0 bases, the J end by 5 bases, with 11 bases between. The CDR3 has 14 residues. The CDR3 region has the DNA TGCGCCAGCAGCTTGGGTGGTAGCTGGGAGACCCAGTACTTC. The encoded protein is CASSLGGSWETQYF.

The V and J genes are TRBV7-2 and TRBJ2-7; D might be TRBD2 (6 bases). Trimming stripped 1 base from V and 6 bases from J, with 16 bases between. The CDR3 is 15 amino acids. CDR1 and CDR2 from the germline V gene are SGHTA and FQGNSA. DNA for the CDR3: TGTGCCAGCAGCTTAGAGACCGGGACTTCAGCCGAGCAGTACTTC. Protein: CASSLETGTSAEQYF.